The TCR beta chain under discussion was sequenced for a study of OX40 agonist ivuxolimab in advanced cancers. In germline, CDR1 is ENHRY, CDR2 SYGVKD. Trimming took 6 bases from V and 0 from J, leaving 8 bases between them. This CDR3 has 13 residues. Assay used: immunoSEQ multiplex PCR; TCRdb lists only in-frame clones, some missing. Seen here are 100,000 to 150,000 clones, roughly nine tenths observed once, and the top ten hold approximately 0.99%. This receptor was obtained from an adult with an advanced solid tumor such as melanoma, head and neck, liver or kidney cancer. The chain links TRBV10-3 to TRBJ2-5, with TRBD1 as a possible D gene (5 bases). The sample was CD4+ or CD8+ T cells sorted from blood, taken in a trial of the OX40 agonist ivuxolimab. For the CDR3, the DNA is TGTGCCATCAGACCGGACAACCAAGAGACCCAGTACTTC. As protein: CAIRPDNQETQYF.